The T cell receptor beta chain described here comes from a study of blood T cell repertoires in COVID-19. Germline V gene sequence: CDR1 MNHNY, CDR2 SVGAGI (reference sequence). Trimming took off 6 bases at V and 3 bases at J, with 17 bases between the two ends. The CDR3 spans 15 residues. Repertoires were generated with immunoSEQ multiplex PCR, while TCRdb's copy carries only in-frame clones and drops some. The sample records roughly 32,000 clones, 87% being singletons. The receptor was derived from a man aged 60 to 69 with active COVID-19. Input material: peripheral blood. The chain uses TRBV6-6 and TRBJ1-1; D may be TRBD1 (5 bases). The CDR3 DNA reads as TGTGCCAGCAGCCCCGGGGGGAGTGGAGACACTGAAGCTTTCTTT. The encoded protein is CASSPGGSGDTEAFF.